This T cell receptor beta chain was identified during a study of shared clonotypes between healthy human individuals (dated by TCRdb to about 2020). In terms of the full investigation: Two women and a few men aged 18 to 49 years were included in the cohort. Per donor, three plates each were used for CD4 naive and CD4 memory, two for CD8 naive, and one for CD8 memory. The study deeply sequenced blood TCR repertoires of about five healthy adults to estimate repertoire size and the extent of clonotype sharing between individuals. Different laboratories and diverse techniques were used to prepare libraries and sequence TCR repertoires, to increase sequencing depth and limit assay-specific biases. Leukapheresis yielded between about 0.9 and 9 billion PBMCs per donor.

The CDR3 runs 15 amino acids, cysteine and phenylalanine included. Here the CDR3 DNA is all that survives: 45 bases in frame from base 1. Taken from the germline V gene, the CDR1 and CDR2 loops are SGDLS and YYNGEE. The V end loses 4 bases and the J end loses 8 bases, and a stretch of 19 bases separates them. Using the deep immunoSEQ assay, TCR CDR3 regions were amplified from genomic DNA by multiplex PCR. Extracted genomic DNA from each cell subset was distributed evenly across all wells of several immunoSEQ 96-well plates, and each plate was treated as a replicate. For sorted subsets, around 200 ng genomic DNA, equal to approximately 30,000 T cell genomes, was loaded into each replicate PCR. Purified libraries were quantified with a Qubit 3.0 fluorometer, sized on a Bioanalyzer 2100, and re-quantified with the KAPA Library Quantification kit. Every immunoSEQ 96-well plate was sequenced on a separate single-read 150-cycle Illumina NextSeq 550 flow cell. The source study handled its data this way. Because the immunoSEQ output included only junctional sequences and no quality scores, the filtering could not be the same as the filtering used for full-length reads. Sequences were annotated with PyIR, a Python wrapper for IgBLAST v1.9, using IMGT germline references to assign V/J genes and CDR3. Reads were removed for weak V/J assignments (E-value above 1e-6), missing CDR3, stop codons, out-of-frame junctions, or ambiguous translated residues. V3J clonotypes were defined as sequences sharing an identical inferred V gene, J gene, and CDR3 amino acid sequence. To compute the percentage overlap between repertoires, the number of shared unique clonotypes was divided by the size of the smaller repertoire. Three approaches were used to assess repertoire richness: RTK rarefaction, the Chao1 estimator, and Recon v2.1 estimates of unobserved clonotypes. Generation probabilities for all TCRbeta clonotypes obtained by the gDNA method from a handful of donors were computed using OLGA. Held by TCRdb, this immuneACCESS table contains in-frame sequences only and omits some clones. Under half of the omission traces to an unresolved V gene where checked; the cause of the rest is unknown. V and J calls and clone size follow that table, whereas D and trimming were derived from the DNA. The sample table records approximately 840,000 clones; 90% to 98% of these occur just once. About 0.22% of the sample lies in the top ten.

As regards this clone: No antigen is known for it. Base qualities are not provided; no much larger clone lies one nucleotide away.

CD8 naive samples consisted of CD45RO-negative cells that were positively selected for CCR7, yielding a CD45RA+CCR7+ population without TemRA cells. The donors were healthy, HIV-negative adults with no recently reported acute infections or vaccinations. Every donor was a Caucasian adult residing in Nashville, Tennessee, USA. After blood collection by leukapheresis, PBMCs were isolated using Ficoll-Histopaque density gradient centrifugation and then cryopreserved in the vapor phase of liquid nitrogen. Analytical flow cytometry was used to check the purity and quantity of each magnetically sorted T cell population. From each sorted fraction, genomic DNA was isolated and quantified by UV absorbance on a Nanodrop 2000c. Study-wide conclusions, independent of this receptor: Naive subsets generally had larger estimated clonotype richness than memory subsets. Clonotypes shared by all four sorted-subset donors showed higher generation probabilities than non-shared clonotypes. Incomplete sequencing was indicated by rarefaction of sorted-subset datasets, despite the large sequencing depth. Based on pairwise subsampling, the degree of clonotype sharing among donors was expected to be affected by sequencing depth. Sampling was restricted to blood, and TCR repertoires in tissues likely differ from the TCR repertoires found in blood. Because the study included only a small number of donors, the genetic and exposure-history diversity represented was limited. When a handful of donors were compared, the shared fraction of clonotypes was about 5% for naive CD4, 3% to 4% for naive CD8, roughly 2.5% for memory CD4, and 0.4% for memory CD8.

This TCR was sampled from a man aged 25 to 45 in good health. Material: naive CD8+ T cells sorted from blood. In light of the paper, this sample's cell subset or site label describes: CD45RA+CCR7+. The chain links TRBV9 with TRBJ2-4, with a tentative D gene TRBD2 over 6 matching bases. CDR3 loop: CASSFRDLPYDIQYF. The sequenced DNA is TGTGCCAGCAGCTTCCGGGACTTACCCTATGACATTCAGTACTTC.